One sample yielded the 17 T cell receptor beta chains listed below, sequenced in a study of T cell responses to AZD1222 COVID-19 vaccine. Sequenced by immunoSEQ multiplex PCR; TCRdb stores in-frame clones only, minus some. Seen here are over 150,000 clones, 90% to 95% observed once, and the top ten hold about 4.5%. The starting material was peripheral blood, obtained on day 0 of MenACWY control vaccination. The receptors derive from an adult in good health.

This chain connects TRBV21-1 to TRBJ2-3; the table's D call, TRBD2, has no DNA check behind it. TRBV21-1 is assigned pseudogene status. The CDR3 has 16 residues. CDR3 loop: CARPSFTFEDTDTQYF. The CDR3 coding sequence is TGTGCCCGCCCATCTTTTACGTTCGAGGACACAGATACGCAGTATTTT.

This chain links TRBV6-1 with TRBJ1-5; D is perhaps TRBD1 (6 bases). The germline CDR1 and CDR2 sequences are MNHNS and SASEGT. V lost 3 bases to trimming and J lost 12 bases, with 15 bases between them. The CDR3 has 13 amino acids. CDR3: CASSELWGGFQHF. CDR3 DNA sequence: TGTGCCAGCAGTGAGTTATGGGGGGGCTTCCAGCATTTT.

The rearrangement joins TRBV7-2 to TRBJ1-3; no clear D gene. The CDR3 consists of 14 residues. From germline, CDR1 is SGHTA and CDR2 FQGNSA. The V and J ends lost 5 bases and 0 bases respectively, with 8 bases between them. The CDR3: CASSPGDSGNTIYF. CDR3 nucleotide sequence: TGTGCCAGCAGCCCTGGGGACTCTGGAAACACCATATATTTT.

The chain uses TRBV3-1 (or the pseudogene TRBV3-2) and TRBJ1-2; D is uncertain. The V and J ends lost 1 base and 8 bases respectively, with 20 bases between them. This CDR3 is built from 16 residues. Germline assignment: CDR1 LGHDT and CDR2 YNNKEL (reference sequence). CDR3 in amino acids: CASSQAVTKVVGGYTF. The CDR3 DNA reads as TGTGCCAGCAGCCAAGCGGTGACGAAGGTCGTGGGAGGCTACACCTTC.

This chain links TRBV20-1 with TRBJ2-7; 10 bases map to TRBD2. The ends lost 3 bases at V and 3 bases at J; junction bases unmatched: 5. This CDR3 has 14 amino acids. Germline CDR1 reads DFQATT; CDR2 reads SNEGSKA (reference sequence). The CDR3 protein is CSASSGTSDYEQYF. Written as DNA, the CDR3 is TGCAGTGCTAGTAGCGGGACTAGCGACTACGAGCAGTACTTC.

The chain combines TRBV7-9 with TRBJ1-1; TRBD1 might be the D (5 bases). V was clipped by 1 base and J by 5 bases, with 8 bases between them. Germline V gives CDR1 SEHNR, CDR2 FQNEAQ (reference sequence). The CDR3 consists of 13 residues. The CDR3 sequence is CASSLDGGTEAFF. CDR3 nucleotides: TGTGCCAGCAGCTTAGACGGGGGAACTGAAGCTTTCTTT. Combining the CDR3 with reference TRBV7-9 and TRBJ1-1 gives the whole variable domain DTGVSQNPRHKITKRGQNVTFRCDPISEHNRLYWYRQTLGQGPEFLTYFQNEAQLEKSRLLSDRFSAERPKGSFSTLEIQRTEQGDSAMYLCASSLDGGTEAFFGQGTRLTVV.

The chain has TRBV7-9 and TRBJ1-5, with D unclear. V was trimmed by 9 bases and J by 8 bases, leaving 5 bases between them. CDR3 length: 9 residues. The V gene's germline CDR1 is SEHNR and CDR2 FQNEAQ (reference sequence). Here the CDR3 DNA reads TGTGCCAGGAAGGAGCCCCAGCATTTT. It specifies CARKEPQHF.

The CDR3 spells CASSDQMNTEAFF. For the CDR3, the DNA is TGTGCCAGCAGTGATCAGATGAACACTGAAGCTTTCTTT. The V call is TRBV6-4, the J call TRBJ1-1; D uncertain. V lost 3 bases, J lost 0 bases, and 5 bases lay in between. CDR3 length: 13 residues. Germline CDR1 reads MRHNA; CDR2 reads SNTAGT.

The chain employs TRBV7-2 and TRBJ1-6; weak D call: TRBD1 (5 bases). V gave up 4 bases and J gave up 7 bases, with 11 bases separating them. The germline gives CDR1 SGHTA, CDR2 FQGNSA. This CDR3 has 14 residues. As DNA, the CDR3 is TGTGCCAGCAGCTCTGGACGGGGGAATTCACCCCTCCACTTT. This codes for CASSSGRGNSPLHF.

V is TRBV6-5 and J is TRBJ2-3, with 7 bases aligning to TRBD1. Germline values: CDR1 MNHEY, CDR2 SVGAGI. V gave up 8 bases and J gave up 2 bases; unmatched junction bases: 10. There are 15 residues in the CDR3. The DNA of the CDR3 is TGTGCCAGCGGTCGACAGGGCGCTTACACAGATACGCAGTATTTT. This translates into CASGRQGAYTDTQYF.

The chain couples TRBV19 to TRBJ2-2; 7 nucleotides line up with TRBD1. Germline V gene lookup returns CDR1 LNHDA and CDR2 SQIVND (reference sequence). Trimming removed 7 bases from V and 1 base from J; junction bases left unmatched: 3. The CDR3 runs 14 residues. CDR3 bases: TGTGCCAGTAACACAGGGGTGAACACCGGGGAGCTGTTTTTT. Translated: CASNTGVNTGELFF.

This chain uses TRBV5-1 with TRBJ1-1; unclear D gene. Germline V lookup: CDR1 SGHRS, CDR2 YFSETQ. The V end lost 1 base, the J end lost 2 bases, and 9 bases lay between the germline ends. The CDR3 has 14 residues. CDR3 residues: CASSLTIINTEAFF. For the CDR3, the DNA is TGCGCCAGCAGCTTGACCATCATAAACACTGAAGCTTTCTTT.

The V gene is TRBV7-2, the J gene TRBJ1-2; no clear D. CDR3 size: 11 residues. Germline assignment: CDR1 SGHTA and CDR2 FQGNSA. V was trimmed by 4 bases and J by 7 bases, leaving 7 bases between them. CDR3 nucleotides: TGTGCCAGCAGCTGGAAGCGTGGCTACACCTTC. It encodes CASSWKRGYTF.

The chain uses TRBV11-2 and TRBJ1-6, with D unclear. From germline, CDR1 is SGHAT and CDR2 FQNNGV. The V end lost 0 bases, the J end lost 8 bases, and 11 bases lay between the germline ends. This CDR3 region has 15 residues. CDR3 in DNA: TGTGCCAGCAGCTTAGATCTTACAGCGTATTCACCCCTCCACTTT. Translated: CASSLDLTAYSPLHF.

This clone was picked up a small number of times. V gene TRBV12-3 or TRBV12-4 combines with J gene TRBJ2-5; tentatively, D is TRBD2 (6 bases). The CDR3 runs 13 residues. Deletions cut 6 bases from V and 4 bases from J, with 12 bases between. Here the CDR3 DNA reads TGTGCCAGCAGCCTGGTCGGGAGAGAGACCCAGTACTTC. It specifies CASSLVGRETQYF.

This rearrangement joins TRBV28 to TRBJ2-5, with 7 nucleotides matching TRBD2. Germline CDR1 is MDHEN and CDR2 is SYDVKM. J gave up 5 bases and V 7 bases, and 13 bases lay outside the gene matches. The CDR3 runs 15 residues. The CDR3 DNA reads TGTGCCAGCACCGCCTGGGACCGGCGGGAGGAGACCCAGTACTTC. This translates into CASTAWDRREETQYF.

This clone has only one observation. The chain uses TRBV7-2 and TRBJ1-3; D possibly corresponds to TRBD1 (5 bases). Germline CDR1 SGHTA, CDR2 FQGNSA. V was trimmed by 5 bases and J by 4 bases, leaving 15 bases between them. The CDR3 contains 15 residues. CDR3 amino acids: CASSRTHGQGNTIYF. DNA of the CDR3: TGTGCCAGCAGCCGGACACACGGGCAGGGAAACACCATATATTTT.